This T cell receptor (beta chain) was retrieved from a study of T cell repertoires in cytomegalovirus infection. TCRdb itself ran the reads through MiXCR, one entry per CDR3 protein. The data contain around 280,000 distinct CDR3 sequences, approximately 15% of them singletons. This clonotype came up a few times. As yet, its antigen is unknown. General study points: Frequencies of public TCR beta families were cumulated, and this identified carriers of CMV plus the relevant HLA. CMV-specific TCR beta clonotypes restricted by HLA-C dominated the ex vivo response.

Per the germline V gene, CDR1 is SGHTA and CDR2 is FQGNSA. The CDR3 runs to 13 residues. V dropped 8 bases and J dropped 5 bases, with 12 bases sitting between them. The sample taken for sequencing was PBMCs. This TCR derives from a human donor in good health (CMV status not recorded). Some clones in this sample may be carry-over from other donors' samples. This chain connects TRBV7-2 to TRBJ1-4, with a tentative D call TRBD1 (5 bases). CDR3 loop: CASGVGVNEKLFF. The CDR3 nucleotides are TGTGCCAGCGGAGTAGGGGTCAATGAAAAACTGTTTTTT.